The TCR beta chain under discussion was sequenced for a study of beta chain features in type 1 diabetes. Trimming at V came to 2 bases and at J to 14 bases, leaving 10 bases not matched to a gene. The CDR3 is 13 amino acids. The V gene's germline CDR1 is LGHNA and CDR2 YSLEER. This clone was counted a few times. Every bit of the isolated RNA underwent reverse transcription, so sequencing read expressed TCRB transcripts. Clones were sequenced by immunoSEQ multiplex PCR, and TCRdb holds only the in-frame ones, with some missing. The repertoire consists of about 140,000 clones, with 9.7% occurring once and the leading ten covering approximately 0.65%.

Sequenced material: central memory CD4+ T cells from blood. The clonotype comes from a woman aged 40 to 50 in good health. This chain links TRBV4-3 with TRBJ1-1; 8 bases are a match to TRBD1. CDR3 DNA: TGCGCCAGCAGCCAAACGGACAGGGAAGGGGGCTTCTTT. Protein sequence: CASSQTDREGGFF.